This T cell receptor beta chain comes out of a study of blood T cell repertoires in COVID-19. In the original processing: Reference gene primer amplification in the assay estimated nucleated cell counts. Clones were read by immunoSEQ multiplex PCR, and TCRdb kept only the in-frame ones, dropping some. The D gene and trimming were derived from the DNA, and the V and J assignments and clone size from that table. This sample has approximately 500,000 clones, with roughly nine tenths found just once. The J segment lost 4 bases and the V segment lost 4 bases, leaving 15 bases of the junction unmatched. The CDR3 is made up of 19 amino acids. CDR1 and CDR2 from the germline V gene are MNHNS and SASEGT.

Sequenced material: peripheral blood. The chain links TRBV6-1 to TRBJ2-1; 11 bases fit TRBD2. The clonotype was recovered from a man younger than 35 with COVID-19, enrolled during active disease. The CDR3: CASSARSSGGSLRYNEQFF. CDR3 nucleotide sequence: TGTGCCAGCAGTGCCCGGTCTAGCGGGGGGTCTCTAAGGTACAATGAGCAGTTCTTC.